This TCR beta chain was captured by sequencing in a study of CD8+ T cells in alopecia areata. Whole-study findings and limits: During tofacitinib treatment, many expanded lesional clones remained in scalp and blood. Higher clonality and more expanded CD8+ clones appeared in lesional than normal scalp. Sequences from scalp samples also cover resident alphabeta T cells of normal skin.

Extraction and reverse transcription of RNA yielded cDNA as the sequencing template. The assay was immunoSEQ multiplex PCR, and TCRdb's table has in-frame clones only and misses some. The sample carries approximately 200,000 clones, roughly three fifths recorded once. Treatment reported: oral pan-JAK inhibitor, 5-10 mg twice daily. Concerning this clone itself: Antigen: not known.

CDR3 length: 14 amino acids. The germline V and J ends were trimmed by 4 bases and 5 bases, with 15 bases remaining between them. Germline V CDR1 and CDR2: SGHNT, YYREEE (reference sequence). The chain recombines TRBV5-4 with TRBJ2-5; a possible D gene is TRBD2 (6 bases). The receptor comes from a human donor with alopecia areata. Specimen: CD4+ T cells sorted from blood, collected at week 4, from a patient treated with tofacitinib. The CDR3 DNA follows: TGTGCCAGCAGCAATGGAGGGGTGTATGAGACCCAGTACTTC. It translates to CASSNGGVYETQYF.